This TCR beta chain emerged from a study of shared clonotypes between healthy human individuals. Between the trimmed V and J ends, which lost 5 bases and 6 bases, there was a span of 19 bases. Germline assignment: CDR1 LNHDA and CDR2 SQIVND (reference sequence). The CDR3 is made up of 15 amino acids. Data came from immunoSEQ multiplex PCR; TCRdb stores just in-frame clones and leaves some out. Seen here are over 850,000 clones, 70% to 80% observed once, and the top ten hold under 0.6%. The sequence was collected from a man aged 18 to 35 in good health. Some clones in this sample may be carry-over from other donors' samples. The chain combines TRBV19 with TRBJ1-2; D call uncertain. The sequenced material came from memory CD4+ T cells from PBMCs. Sample subset: CD45RA-negative fraction. CDR3 sequence reads: CASSVVQRAVNGYTF. CDR3 bases: TGTGCCAGTAGTGTTGTACAGAGGGCGGTTAATGGCTACACCTTC.